This entry is about one T cell receptor beta chain. Antigen: not known. The V gene's germline CDR1 is MNHNS and CDR2 SASEGT. The CDR3 length is 16 residues. V lost 1 base, J lost 3 bases, and 13 bases lay in between. These data are taken from a study of T cell responses to AZD1222 COVID-19 vaccine. Measured with immunoSEQ multiplex PCR; TCRdb has only the in-frame clones, and not every one. The repertoire consists of 150,000 to 250,000 clones, with 85% to 95% occurring once and the leading ten covering more than 0.8%. Study observations and caveats: White British ancestry dominated among donors, who included more females, and clonal diversity was possibly underestimated.

This receptor was obtained from an adult who received the AZD1222 COVID-19 vaccine. The genes are TRBV6-1 and TRBJ2-1; D not resolved. The material was peripheral blood, obtained 28 days after the second AZD1222 dose. The CDR3 reads CASSEGPGFIYNEQFF. In nucleotides, the CDR3 is TGTGCCAGCAGTGAAGGGCCCGGGTTTATCTACAATGAGCAGTTCTTC.